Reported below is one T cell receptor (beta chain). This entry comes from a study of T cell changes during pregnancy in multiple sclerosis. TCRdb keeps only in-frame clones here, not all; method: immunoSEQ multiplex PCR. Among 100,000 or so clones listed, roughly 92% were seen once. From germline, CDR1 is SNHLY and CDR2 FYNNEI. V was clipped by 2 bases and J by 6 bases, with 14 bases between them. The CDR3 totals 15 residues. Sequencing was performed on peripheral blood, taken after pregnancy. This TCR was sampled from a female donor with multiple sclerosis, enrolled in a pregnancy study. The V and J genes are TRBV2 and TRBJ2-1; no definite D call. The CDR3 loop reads CASSETAAWLNEQFF. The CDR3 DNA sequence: TGTGCCAGCAGTGAAACGGCGGCATGGCTCAATGAGCAGTTCTTC.